Below are 9 T cell receptor beta chains sequenced from a single sample in a study of T cells in Graves' hyperthyroidism and ophthalmopathy. Template material for amplifying TCR beta CDR3 regions consisted of RNA transcripts. Researchers ran a first-round RT-PCR on the TCR CDR3 using the HTBI primer set. MiXCR, applied by TCRdb to the multiplex PCR reads, yields one record per CDR3 protein. The sample contains approximately 720,000 distinct CDR3 sequences, roughly a sixth of which appear only once. Sequenced material: blood. The receptors derive from a woman in her 50s with Graves' hyperthyroidism that later progressed to Graves' ophthalmopathy.

In the case of this clonotype: This may stem from a read error, because a much larger clone lies one nucleotide away. This rearrangement joins TRBV11-2 to TRBJ2-7, with 12 bases lining up with TRBD1. Germline V gene sequence: CDR1 SGHAT, CDR2 FQNNGV. The CDR3 runs 15 residues. CDR3 loop: CASRWDRGPSYEQHF. DNA of the CDR3: TGTGCCAGCAGGTGGGACAGGGGGCCCTCCTACGAGCAGCACTTC.

In this sample, this clonotype turned up many times. The chain has TRBV5-1 and TRBJ1-5; no definite D call. The CDR3 has 17 residues. The V and J ends lost 3 bases and 4 bases respectively, with 20 bases between them. The germline V gene has CDR1 SGHRS and CDR2 YFSETQ. The CDR3 DNA is TGCGCCAGCAGCTCGCGGACGGATTTGATAGGAAATCAGCCCCAGCATTTT. Translated, it gives CASSSRTDLIGNQPQHF.

This clonotype occurred many times. The chain is built from TRBV7-9 and TRBJ1-1; D gene ambiguous. Deletions cut 2 bases from V and 5 bases from J, with 12 bases between. CDR1 SEHNR and CDR2 FQNEAQ come from the germline V gene (reference sequence). The CDR3 totals 14 residues. The CDR3 sequence is CASSLIPEQTEAFF. The CDR3 DNA reads TGTGCCAGCAGCTTAATTCCGGAGCAGACTGAAGCTTTCTTT.

This clonotype was found many times. CDR3 nucleotides: TGTGCCAGCAGCTTAGCAACAGGGTGGAAGGGTGAGACCCAGTACTTC. Encoded protein: CASSLATGWKGETQYF. This rearrangement joins TRBV7-9 to TRBJ2-5; D is perhaps TRBD1 (6 bases). Germline CDR1 SEHNR, CDR2 FQNEAQ (reference sequence). This CDR3 region has 16 residues. V lost 0 bases and J lost 5, with 16 bases in between.

This clonotype came up many times. The chain is built from TRBV2 and TRBJ2-1; 10 bases are a match to TRBD1. Germline-derived CDR1 and CDR2 are SNHLY and FYNNEI. V shed 8 bases and J 8 bases; nucleotides not matched to a gene: 9. CDR3 size: 14 residues. For the CDR3, the DNA is TGTGCCAGCGCGTTTGGGACAGGGGCATATGAGCAGTTCTTC. Its protein is CASAFGTGAYEQFF. The full variable domain, rest sourced from reference TRBV2 and TRBJ2-1, is EPEVTQTPSHQVTQMGQEVILRCVPISNHLYFYWYRQILGQKVEFLVSFYNNEISEKSEIFDDQFSVERPDGSNFTLKIRSTKLEDSAMYFCASAFGTGAYEQFFGPGTRLTVL.

The rearrangement uses TRBV5-6 and TRBJ1-3; D remains unclear. The V end lost 2 bases, the J end lost 4 bases, and 16 bases lay between the germline ends. Germline lookup yields CDR1 SGHDT and CDR2 YYEEEE. This CDR3 contains 16 residues. The CDR3 region is CASSLEPETLGNTIYF. In DNA form, the CDR3 reads TGTGCCAGCAGCTTAGAACCAGAAACCTTGGGAAACACCATATATTTT.

This clonotype has just a few counts. The rearrangement joins TRBV6-1 to TRBJ1-3; possible D gene TRBD1, 6 bases. Germline V gene lookup returns CDR1 MNHNS and CDR2 SASEGT. The V and J ends lost 6 bases and 0 bases respectively, with 9 bases between them. The CDR3 runs 14 residues. CDR3 sequence (DNA): TGTGCCAGCAGGGAGGGGGGCTCTGGAAACACCATATATTTT. Amino acid sequence: CASREGGSGNTIYF.

The gene calls are TRBV5-4 and TRBJ1-6; TRBD1 matches 7 bases. Per germline, CDR1 SGHNT and CDR2 YYREEE (reference sequence). Losses at the gene ends were 1 base for V and 7 bases for J; bases not matched to a gene: 2. This CDR3 spans 14 amino acids. The CDR3 is CASSLTGENSPLHF. The CDR3 bases are TGTGCCAGCAGCTTGACAGGGGAGAATTCACCCCTCCACTTT.

The genes are TRBV9 and TRBJ2-2, with TRBD2 identical over 9 bases. The CDR3 has 17 residues. The V and J ends lost 2 bases and 4 bases, in that order; junction bases with no gene match: 9. Germline V gene lookup returns CDR1 SGDLS and CDR2 YYNGEE. The CDR3 bases are TGTGCCAGCAGCGTGGCGGGGGGGGCCCGTTTCACCGGGGAGCTGTTTTTT. Translating gives CASSVAGGARFTGELFF. The entire variable domain, with the rest obtained from reference TRBV9 and TRBJ2-2, is as follows: DSGVTQTPKHLITATGQRVTLRCSPRSGDLSVYWYQQSLDQGLQFLIQYYNGEERAKGNILERFSAQQFPDLHSELNLSSLELGDSALYFCASSVAGGARFTGELFFGEGSRLTVL.